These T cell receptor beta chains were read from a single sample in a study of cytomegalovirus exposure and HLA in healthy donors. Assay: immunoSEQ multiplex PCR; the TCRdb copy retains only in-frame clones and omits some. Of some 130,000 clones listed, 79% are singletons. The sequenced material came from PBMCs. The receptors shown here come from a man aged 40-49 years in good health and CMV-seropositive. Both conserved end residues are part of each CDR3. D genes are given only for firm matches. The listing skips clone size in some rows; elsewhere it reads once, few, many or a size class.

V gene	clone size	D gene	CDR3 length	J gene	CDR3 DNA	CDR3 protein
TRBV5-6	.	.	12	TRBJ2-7	TGTGCCAGCAGCTTGGTTCAGGCCGAGCAGTACTTC	CASSLVQAEQYF
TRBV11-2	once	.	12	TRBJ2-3	TGTGCCAGCAGCTTAGGGGGCTTCGGCCATTATTTT	CASSLGGFGHYF
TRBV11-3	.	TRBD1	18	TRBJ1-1	TGTGCCAGCAGCCCCGGCGGGACAGGGAGTCTACGGAACACTGAAGCTTTCTTT	CASSPGGTGSLRNTEAFF
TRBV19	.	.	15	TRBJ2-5	TGTGCCAGTAGTTCCGGGACCGTGGGGGGAGAGACCCAGTACTTC	CASSSGTVGGETQYF
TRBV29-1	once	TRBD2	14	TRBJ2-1	TGCAGCGTTGAACCTAGCGGGAGGCTCAATGAGCAGTTCTTC	CSVEPSGRLNEQFF
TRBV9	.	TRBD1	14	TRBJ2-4	TGTGCCAGCAGCGCCAGGGGGCTAGGAAACATTCAGTACTTC	CASSARGLGNIQYF
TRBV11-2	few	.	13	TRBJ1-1	TGTGCCAGCAGCTTAGAAACGACAACTGAAGCTTTCTTT	CASSLETTTEAFF
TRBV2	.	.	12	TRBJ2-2	TGTGCCAGCAGTACAGACACCGGGGAGCTGTTTTTT	CASSTDTGELFF
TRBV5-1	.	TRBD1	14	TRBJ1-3	TGCGCCAGCAGCTGGACAGGCTCTGGAAACACCATATATTTT	CASSWTGSGNTIYF
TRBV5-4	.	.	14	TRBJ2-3	TGTGCCAGCAGCTTATCTTCCTCCACAGATACGCAGTATTTT	CASSLSSSTDTQYF
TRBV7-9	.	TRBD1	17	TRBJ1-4	TGTGCCAGCAGCCCCTATTGGGGCGGGACAGGGGACGAAAAACTGTTTTTT	CASSPYWGGTGDEKLFF
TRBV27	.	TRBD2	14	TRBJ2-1	TGTGCCAGCAGTTACAGCGGGAGGGGCAATGAGCAGTTCTTC	CASSYSGRGNEQFF
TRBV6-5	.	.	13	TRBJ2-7	TGTGCCAGCAGTTGGGCCGAGTCCTACGAGCAGTACTTC	CASSWAESYEQYF
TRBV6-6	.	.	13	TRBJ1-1	TGTGCCAGCAAAGAGAATTTTAACACTGAAGCTTTCTTT	CASKENFNTEAFF
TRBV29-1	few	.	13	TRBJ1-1	TGCAGCGTTGAAGCTCCAGGTGGGCTTGAAGCTTTCTTT	CSVEAPGGLEAFF
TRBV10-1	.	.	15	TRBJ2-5	TGCGCCAGCAGCCTGGGAGTTCTGGGGTGGGAGACCCAGTACTTC	CASSLGVLGWETQYF
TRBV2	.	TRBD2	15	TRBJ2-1	TGTGCCAGCAGTGAGGATGCGGGAGGGCCATGGGAGCAGTTCTTC	CASSEDAGGPWEQFF
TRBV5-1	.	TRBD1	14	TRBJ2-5	TGCGCCAGCAGGAAAACAGGGGGCGCGGAGACCCAGTACTTC	CASRKTGGAETQYF
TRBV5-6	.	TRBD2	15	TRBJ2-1	TGTGCCAGCAGCTTTCGGCGGGAGTATCCCTTACAGCAGTTCTTC	CASSFRREYPLQQFF
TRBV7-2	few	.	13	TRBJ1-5	TGTGCCAGCAGCTTAAGAGCGAATCAGCCCCAGCATTTT	CASSLRANQPQHF
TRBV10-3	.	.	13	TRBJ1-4	TGTGCCACTTCAGAGGCAACTAATGAAAAACTGTTTTTT	CATSEATNEKLFF